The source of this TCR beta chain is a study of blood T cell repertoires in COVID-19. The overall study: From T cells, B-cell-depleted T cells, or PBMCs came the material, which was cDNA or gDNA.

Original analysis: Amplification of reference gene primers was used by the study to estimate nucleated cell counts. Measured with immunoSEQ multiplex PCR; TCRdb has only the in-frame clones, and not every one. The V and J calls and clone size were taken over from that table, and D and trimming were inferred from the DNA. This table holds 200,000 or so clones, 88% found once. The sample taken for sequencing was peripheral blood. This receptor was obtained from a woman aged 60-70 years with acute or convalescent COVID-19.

This CDR3 reads CASSPAKGGSGNTIYF. In DNA form, the CDR3 reads TGTGCCAGCTCACCTGCGAAGGGAGGGTCTGGAAACACCATATATTTT. V gene TRBV18 combines with J gene TRBJ1-3; D is ambiguous. The ends were cut back, 3 bases at V and 1 base at J, with 13 bases in the middle. The CDR3 loop spans 16 amino acids. From germline, CDR1 is KGHSH and CDR2 LQKENI.